This T cell receptor beta chain was recovered during a study of blood T cell repertoires in COVID-19. Study-wide background: Sample material is recorded as cDNA or gDNA derived from T cells, B-cell-depleted T cells, or PBMCs.

Using immunoSEQ multiplex PCR, the repertoire was profiled, and TCRdb retains in-frame clones only, with some absent. The sample includes 20,000 to 30,000 clones, 75% to 85% seen only once; the top ten take around 15%. This clonotype was obtained from a man aged 80 or over with active or convalescent COVID-19. The sequenced material came from peripheral blood.

The CDR3 DNA is TGTGCCAGCAGCCTCCGGGACAGGGGACCCTACGAGCAGTACTTC. Amino acids: CASSLRDRGPYEQYF. This rearrangement joins TRBV5-6 to TRBJ2-7; 10 bases line up with TRBD1. Germline lookup yields CDR1 SGHDT and CDR2 YYEEEE. The V and J ends lost 4 bases and 2 bases, in that order; junction bases with no gene match: 6. There are 15 residues in the CDR3.